This TCR beta chain was found in a study of shared clonotypes between healthy human individuals. A CD45RA+ naive subset and a CD45RA-negative memory subset were split from CD4+ cells. This table comes from immunoSEQ multiplex PCR, and its TCRdb copy is limited to in-frame clones, with some not included. Among 1,100,000 or so clones, 75% to 85% were seen once, and the ten largest hold approximately 0.5%. This sequence originates from a man aged 18 to 35 in good health. Some clones in this sample may be carry-over from other donors' samples. Sequencing was carried out using memory CD4+ T cells from PBMCs. Subset given: CD45RA-negative fraction.

The chain's CDR3 is CASSLYGGEQYF. Written as DNA, the CDR3 is TGTGCCAGCAGTTTATATGGGGGCGAGCAGTACTTC. The chain carries TRBV28 and TRBJ2-7; the D gene could be TRBD1 or TRBD2 (5 bases each). V lost 1 base and J 6 bases, leaving 7 bases between the germline ends. CDR1 MDHEN and CDR2 SYDVKM come from the germline V gene. The CDR3 has 12 amino acids.